This T cell receptor beta chain was identified in a study of cytomegalovirus exposure and HLA in healthy donors. Study results and limitations: Reportedly, a later analysis found an Asian-associated ancestry cluster had fewer N-insertions than the roughly 670-donor mean. A list of about 180 TCR beta chains associated with cytomegalovirus was given.

Trimming removed 6 bases from V and 7 bases from J; junction bases left unmatched: 5. The CDR3 extends over 14 amino acids. Germline CDR1 is LNHDA and CDR2 is SQIVND (reference sequence). With 60 Vbeta and 13 Jbeta primers, the PCR was carried out. Data came from immunoSEQ multiplex PCR; TCRdb stores just in-frame clones and leaves some out. The repertoire holds approximately 40,000 clones, about 80% seen once, with over 9.5% in the top ten. A remark on this clone: Its target is unknown.

Though probably carrying unrecorded immune exposures, donors were nominally healthy at sampling. The chain recombines TRBV19 with TRBJ1-4; 10 nucleotides match TRBD1. The source is a woman in her late teens or twenties in good health and CMV-seropositive. Material for sequencing was PBMCs. The CDR3 sequence is CASRETGGGEKLFF. The DNA of the CDR3 is TGTGCCAGTAGGGAGACAGGGGGCGGTGAAAAACTGTTTTTT.